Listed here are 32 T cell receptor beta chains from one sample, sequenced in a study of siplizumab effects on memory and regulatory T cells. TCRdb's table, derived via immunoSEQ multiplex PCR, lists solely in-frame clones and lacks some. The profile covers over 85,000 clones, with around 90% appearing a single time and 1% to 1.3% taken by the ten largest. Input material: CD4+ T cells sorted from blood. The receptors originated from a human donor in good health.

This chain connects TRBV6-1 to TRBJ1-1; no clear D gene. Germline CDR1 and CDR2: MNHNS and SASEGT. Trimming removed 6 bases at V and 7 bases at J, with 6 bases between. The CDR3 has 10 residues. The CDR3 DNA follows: TGTGCCAGCAGGCGAGATGAAGCTTTCTTT. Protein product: CASRRDEAFF.

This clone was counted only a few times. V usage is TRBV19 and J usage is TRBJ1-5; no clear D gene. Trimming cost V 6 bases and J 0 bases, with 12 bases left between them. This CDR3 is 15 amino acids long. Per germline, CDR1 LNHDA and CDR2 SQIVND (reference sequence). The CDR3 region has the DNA TGTGCCAGTAGCCCAAGGTGGGGTAGCAATCAGCCCCAGCATTTT. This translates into CASSPRWGSNQPQHF. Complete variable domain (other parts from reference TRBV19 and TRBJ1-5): DGGITQSPKYLFRKEGQNVTLSCEQNLNHDAMYWYRQDPGQGLRLIYYSQIVNDFQKGDIAEGYSVSREKKESFPLTVTSAQKNPTAFYLCASSPRWGSNQPQHFGDGTRLSIL.

The CDR3 nucleotides read TGTGCAAGTCGCTTCAGGTCCGGGGAGCTGTTTTTT. Translation gives CASRFRSGELFF. This chain uses TRBV12-2 with TRBJ2-2; the DNA was not compared with TRBD1, the D call given in the table. TRBV12-2 is shown as a pseudogene. The CDR3 runs to 12 residues.

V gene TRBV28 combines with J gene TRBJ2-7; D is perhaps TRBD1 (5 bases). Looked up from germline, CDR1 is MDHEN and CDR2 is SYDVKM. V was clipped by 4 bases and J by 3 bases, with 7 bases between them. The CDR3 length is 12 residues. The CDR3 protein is CASSSGYYEQYF. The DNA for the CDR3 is TGTGCCAGCAGTTCAGGGTACTACGAGCAGTACTTC.

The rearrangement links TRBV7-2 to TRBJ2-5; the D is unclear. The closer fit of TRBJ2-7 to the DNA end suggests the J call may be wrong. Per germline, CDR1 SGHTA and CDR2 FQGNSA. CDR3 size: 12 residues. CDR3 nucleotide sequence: TGTGCCAGCAGCCTTAGCCGCTACGAGCAGTACTTC. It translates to CASSLSRYEQYF.

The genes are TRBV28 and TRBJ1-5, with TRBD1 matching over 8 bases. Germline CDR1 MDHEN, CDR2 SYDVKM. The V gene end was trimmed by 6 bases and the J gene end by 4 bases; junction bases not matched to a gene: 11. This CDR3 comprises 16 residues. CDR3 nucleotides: TGTGCCAGCAGGGGTTGGCAGGGGGCGCGTAATCAGCCCCAGCATTTT. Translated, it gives CASRGWQGARNQPQHF.

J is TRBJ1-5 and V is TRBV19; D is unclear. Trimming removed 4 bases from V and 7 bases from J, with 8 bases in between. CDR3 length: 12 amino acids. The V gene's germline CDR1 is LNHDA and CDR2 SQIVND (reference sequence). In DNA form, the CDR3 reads TGTGCCAGTAGTAGCATAGGGCAGCCCCAGCATTTT. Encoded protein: CASSSIGQPQHF.

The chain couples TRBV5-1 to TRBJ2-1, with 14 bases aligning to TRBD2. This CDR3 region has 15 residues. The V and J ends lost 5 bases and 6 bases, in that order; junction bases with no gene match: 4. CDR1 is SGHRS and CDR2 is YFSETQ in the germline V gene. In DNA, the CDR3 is TGCGCCAGCAGTCCGGGACTAGCGGGAGTCAATGAGCAGTTCTTC. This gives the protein CASSPGLAGVNEQFF.

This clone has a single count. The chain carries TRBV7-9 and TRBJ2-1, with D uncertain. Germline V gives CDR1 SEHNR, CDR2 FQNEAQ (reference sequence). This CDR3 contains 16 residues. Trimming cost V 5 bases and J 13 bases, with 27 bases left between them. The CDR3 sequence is CASSPFATHQPSGQFF. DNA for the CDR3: TGTGCCAGCAGCCCCTTCGCGACACACCAGCCATCAGGCCAGTTCTTC. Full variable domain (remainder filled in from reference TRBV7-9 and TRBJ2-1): DTGVSQNPRHKITKRGQNVTFRCDPISEHNRLYWYRQTLGQGPEFLTYFQNEAQLEKSRLLSDRFSAERPKGSFSTLEIQRTEQGDSAMYLCASSPFATHQPSGQFFGPGTRLTVL.

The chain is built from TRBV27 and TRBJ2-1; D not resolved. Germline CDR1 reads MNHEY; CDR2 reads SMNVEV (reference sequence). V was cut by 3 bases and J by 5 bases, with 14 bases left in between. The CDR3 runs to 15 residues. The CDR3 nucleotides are TGTGCCAGCAGTTTGCTAGGAAGCATAGACAATGAGCAGTTCTTC. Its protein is CASSLLGSIDNEQFF.

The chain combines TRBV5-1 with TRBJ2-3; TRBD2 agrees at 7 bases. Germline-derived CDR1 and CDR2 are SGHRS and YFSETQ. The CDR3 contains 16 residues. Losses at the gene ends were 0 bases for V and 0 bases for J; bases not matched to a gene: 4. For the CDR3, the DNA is TGCGCCAGCAGCTTGGGACTAGCCCCTAGCACAGATACGCAGTATTTT. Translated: CASSLGLAPSTDTQYF.

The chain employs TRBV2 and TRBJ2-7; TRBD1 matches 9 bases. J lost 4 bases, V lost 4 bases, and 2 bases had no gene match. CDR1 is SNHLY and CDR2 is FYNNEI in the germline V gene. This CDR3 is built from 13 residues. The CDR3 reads CASSGDRVYEQYF. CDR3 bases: TGTGCCAGCAGTGGGGACAGGGTTTACGAGCAGTACTTC.

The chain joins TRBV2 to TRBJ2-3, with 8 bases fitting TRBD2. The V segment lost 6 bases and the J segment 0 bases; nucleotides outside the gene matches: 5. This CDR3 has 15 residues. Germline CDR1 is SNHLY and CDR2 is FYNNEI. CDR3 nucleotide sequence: TGTGCCAGCAGGTTAGCGGGAACTAGCACAGATACGCAGTATTTT. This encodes CASRLAGTSTDTQYF.

The DNA of the CDR3 is TGTGCCAGCTCACCATATGACATTTGGGGCACTGAAGCTTTCTTT. Protein product: CASSPYDIWGTEAFF. V gene TRBV18 combines with J gene TRBJ1-1, with D unclear. Germline CDR1 KGHSH, CDR2 LQKENI. The germline V and J ends were trimmed by 2 bases and 4 bases, with 14 bases remaining between them. This CDR3 comprises 15 residues.

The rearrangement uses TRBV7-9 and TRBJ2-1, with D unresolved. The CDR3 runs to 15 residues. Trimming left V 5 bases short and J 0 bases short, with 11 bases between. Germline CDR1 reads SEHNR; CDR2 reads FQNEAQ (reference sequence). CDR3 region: CASSLTRSSYNEQFF. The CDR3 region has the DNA TGTGCCAGCAGCCTGACTCGAAGCTCCTACAATGAGCAGTTCTTC.

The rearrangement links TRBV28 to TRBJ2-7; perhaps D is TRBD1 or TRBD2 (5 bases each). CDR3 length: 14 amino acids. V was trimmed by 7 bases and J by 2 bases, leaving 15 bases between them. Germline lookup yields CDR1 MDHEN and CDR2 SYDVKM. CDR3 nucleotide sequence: TGTGCCAGCAATGCCCCTCGGGGCACCTACGAGCAGTACTTC. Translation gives CASNAPRGTYEQYF.

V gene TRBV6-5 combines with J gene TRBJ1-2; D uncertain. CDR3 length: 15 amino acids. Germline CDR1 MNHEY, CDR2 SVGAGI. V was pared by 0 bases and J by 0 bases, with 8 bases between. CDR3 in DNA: TGTGCCAGCAGTTACTCAGCAGCTACTAACTATGGCTACACCTTC. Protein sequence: CASSYSAATNYGYTF.

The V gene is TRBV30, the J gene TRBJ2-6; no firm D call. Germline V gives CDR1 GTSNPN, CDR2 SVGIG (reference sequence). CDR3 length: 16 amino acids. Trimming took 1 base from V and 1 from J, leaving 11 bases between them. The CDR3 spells CAWSAVLSSGANVLTF. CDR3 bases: TGTGCCTGGAGTGCCGTCTTGTCTTCTGGGGCCAACGTCCTGACTTTC.

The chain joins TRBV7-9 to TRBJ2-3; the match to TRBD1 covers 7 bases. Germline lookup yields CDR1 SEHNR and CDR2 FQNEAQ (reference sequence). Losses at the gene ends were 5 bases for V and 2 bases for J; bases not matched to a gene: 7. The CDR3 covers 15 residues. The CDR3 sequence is CASSIPGQITDTQYF. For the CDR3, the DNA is TGTGCCAGCAGCATACCGGGACAGATCACAGATACGCAGTATTTT.

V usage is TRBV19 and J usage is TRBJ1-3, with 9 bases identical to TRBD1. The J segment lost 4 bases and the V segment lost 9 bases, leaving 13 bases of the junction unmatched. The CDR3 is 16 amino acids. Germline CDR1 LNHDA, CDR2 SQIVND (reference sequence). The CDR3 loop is CASRIATGGVGNTIYF. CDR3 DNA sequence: TGTGCCAGCAGAATCGCAACAGGGGGCGTCGGAAACACCATATATTTT.

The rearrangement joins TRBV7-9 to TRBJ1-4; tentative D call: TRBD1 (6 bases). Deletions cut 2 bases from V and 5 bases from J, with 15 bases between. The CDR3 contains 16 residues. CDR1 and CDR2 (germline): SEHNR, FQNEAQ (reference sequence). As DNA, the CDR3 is TGTGCCAGCAGCTTACAAGGGGGACTGAAAAATGAAAAACTGTTTTTT. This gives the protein CASSLQGGLKNEKLFF. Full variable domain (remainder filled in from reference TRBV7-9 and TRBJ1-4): DTGVSQNPRHKITKRGQNVTFRCDPISEHNRLYWYRQTLGQGPEFLTYFQNEAQLEKSRLLSDRFSAERPKGSFSTLEIQRTEQGDSAMYLCASSLQGGLKNEKLFFGSGTQLSVL.

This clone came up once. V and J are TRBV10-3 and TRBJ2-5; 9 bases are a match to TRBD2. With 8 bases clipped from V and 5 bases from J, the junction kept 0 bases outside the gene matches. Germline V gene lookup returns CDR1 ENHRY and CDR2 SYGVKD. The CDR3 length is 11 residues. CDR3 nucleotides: TGTGCCATCGCGGGGGGGGAGACCCAGTACTTC. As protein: CAIAGGETQYF.

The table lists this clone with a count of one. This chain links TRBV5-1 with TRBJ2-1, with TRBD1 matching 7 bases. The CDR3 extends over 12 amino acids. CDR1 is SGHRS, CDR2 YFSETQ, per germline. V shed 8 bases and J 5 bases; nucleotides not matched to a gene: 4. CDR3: CASGTVNNEQFF. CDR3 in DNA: TGCGCCAGTGGGACAGTAAACAATGAGCAGTTCTTC.

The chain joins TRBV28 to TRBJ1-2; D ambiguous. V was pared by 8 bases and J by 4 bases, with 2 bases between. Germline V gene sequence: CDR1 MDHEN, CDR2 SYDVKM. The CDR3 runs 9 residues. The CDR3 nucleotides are TGTGCCAGCGGCTATGGCTACACCTTC. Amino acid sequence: CASGYGYTF.

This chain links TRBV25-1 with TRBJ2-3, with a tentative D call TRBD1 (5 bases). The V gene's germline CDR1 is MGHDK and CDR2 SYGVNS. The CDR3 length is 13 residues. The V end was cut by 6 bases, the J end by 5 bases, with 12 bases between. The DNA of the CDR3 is TGTGCCAGCAGGGGGCAGCCAAGAGATACGCAGTATTTT. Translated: CASRGQPRDTQYF. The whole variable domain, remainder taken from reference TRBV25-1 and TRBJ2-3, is EADIYQTPRYLVIGTGKKITLECSQTMGHDKMYWYQQDPGMELHLIHYSYGVNSTEKGDLSSESTVSRIRTEHFPLTLESARPSHTSQYLCASRGQPRDTQYFGPGTRLTVL.

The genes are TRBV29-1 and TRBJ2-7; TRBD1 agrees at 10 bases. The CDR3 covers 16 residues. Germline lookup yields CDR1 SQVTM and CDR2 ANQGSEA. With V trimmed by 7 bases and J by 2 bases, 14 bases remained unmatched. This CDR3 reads CSGVRSSGQGPYEQYF. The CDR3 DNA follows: TGCAGCGGCGTTAGAAGTTCGGGACAGGGGCCCTACGAGCAGTACTTC.

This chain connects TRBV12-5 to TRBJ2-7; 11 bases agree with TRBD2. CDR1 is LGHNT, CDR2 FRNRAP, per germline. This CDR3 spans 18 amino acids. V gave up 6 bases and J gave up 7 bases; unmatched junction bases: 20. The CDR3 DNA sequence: TGTGCTAGTGGCCAAACTAGCGGGGGAATCCCCAGGTTTCAAGAGCAGTACTTC. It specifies CASGQTSGGIPRFQEQYF.

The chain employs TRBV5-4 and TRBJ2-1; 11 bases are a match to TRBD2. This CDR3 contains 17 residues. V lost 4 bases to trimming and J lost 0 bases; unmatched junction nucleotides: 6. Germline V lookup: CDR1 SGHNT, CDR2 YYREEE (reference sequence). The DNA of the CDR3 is TGTGCCAGCAGCCGCCCCCTAGCGGGAGGCTCCTACAATGAGCAGTTCTTC. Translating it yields CASSRPLAGGSYNEQFF.

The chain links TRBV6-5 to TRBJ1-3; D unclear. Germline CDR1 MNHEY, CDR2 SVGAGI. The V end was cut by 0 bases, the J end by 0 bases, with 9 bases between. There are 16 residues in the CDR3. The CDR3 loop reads CASSYSRWASGNTIYF. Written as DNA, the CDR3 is TGTGCCAGCAGTTACTCGCGGTGGGCCTCTGGAAACACCATATATTTT.

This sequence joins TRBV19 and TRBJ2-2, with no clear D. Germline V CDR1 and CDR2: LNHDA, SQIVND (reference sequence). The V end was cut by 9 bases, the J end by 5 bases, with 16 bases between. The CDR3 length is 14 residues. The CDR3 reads CASLYSRATGELFF. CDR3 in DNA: TGTGCCAGCCTATACAGTAGAGCGACCGGGGAGCTGTTTTTT.

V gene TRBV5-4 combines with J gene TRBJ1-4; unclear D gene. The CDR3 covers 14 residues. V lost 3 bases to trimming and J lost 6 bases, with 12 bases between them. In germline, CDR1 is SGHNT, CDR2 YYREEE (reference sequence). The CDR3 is CASSWTMQDEKLFF. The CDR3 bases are TGTGCCAGCAGCTGGACGATGCAGGATGAAAAACTGTTTTTT.

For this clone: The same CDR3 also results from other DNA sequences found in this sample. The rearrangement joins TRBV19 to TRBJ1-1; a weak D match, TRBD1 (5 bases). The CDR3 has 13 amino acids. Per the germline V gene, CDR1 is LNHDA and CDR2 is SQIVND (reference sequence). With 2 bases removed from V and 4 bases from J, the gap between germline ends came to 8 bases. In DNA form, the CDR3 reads TGTGCCAGTAGTATAAGGGGAGTCACTGAAGCTTTCTTT. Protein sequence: CASSIRGVTEAFF.